Sequencing of this T cell receptor (beta chain) was carried out in a study of shared clonotypes between healthy human individuals. V gave up 6 bases and J gave up 3 bases, with 14 bases separating them. Germline V gives CDR1 ENHRY, CDR2 SYGVKD. This CDR3 has 14 residues. This table comes from immunoSEQ multiplex PCR, and its TCRdb copy is limited to in-frame clones, with some not included. The sample has some 2.4 million clones, 90% to 95% seen once. A split of CD4+ cells into CD45RA+ naive and CD45RA-negative memory subsets was performed. V and J are TRBV10-3 and TRBJ1-1; possible D gene TRBD1, 6 bases. The material sequenced was naive CD4+ T cells from PBMCs. Described subset: CD45RA+ positively selected. This receptor was identified in a young man in good health. Some clones in this sample may be carry-over from other donors' samples. The CDR3 coding sequence is TGTGCCATCAGGGCTACGAACAGGGACACTGAAGCTTTCTTT. Its protein is CAIRATNRDTEAFF.